A selection of T cell receptor beta chains follows, all from one sample in a study of T cell responses to AZD1222 COVID-19 vaccine. The method was immunoSEQ multiplex PCR; TCRdb's version includes in-frame clones alone and lacks a portion of them. The table lists 100,000 or so clones, around nine tenths of them singletons. The sample here was peripheral blood, taken 28 days after the second AZD1222 dose. These receptors came from an adult who received the AZD1222 COVID-19 vaccine. CDR3s include the opening cysteine and the closing phenylalanine or tryptophan. Each record gives: J gene, clone size, D gene, V gene, CDR3 protein, CDR3 DNA. A D gene is named only where the DNA matches it firmly. Rows may omit the clone size; those that give it use once, few, many or a size class.

>TRBJ2-2|once|NA|TRBV6-5
CASRPPGESTGELFF
TGTGCCAGCAGACCGCCCGGGGAGAGCACCGGGGAGCTGTTTTTT
>TRBJ1-2|NA|TRBD1|TRBV4-2
CASSQDGTGGDYGYTF
TGTGCCAGCAGCCAAGATGGGACAGGAGGGGACTATGGCTACACCTTC
>TRBJ2-3|NA|TRBD1|TRBV18
CASSPQGAGTDTQYF
TGTGCCAGCTCGCCCCAGGGGGCAGGCACAGATACGCAGTATTTT
>TRBJ1-5|NA|NA|TRBV12-3/TRBV12-4
CASSSRVYQPQHF
TGTGCCAGCAGTTCCAGGGTCTATCAGCCCCAGCATTTT
>TRBJ2-3|few|NA|TRBV2
CASSELEEDTQYF
TGTGCCAGCAGTGAATTGGAGGAAGATACGCAGTATTTT
>TRBJ2-3|NA|TRBD1|TRBV7-3
CASSLTGTGATDTQYF
TGTGCCAGCAGCTTAACGGGGACAGGGGCCACAGATACGCAGTATTTT
>TRBJ2-3|NA|TRBD2|TRBV4-1
CASSQEGSGGASDTQYF
TGCGCCAGCAGCCAAGAAGGGAGCGGGGGGGCGTCTGATACGCAGTATTTT
>TRBJ1-2|once|NA|TRBV6-5
CASRASGEGHGYTF
TGTGCCAGCAGAGCCTCAGGGGAAGGGCACGGCTACACCTTC
>TRBJ2-3|NA|NA|TRBV7-3
CASSLGGSQDTQYF
TGTGCCAGCAGCTTAGGCGGGTCTCAAGATACGCAGTATTTT
>TRBJ1-1|NA|NA|TRBV7-2
CASSYIPGSRLTEAFF
TGTGCCAGCAGCTACATCCCGGGATCTCGGTTGACTGAAGCTTTCTTT
>TRBJ1-1|NA|NA|TRBV7-3
CASSVTGNTEAFF
TGTGCCAGCAGTGTCACAGGGAACACTGAAGCTTTCTTT
>TRBJ2-5|NA|NA|TRBV3-1/TRBV3-2
CASSQAGAPAQYF
TGTGCCAGCAGCCAAGCCGGCGCTCCGGCCCAGTACTTC
>TRBJ2-5|NA|TRBD2|TRBV11-1
CASSHNSGVETQYF
TGTGCCAGCAGCCATAATAGCGGGGTAGAGACCCAGTACTTC
>TRBJ1-2|NA|TRBD1|TRBV24-1
CATSDFSGTGLTNYGYTF
TGTGCCACCAGTGATTTCTCCGGGACAGGGCTCACTAACTATGGCTACACCTTC
>TRBJ1-6|NA|NA|TRBV21-1
CASSKPGHPNSPLHF
TGTGCCAGCAGCAAACCGGGACACCCGAATTCACCCCTCCACTTT
>TRBJ2-1|NA|TRBD2|TRBV27
CASSPQRGGRGEQFF
TGTGCCAGCAGTCCCCAGCGGGGGGGGCGGGGTGAGCAGTTCTTC
>TRBJ1-1|NA|NA|TRBV5-4
CASSPDPGEAFF
TGTGCCAGCAGCCCGGATCCGGGGGAAGCTTTCTTT
>TRBJ1-1|NA|NA|TRBV27
CASMLGTEAFF
TGTGCCAGCATGTTGGGCACTGAAGCTTTCTTT
>TRBJ2-1|few|NA|TRBV21-1
CASSNSLSGGNEQFF
TGTGCCAGCAGCAATTCCCTTAGCGGGGGAAATGAGCAGTTCTTC
>TRBJ1-4|NA|TRBD1|TRBV19
CASSKDREFGEKLFF
TGTGCCAGTAGTAAGGACAGGGAATTTGGTGAAAAACTGTTTTTT
>TRBJ2-7|NA|NA|TRBV5-4
CASSFRPSSSYEQYF
TGTGCCAGCAGCTTTCGACCCTCTAGCTCCTACGAGCAGTACTTC
>TRBJ2-5|NA|TRBD1|TRBV10-3
CAIKLPPRDSQETQYF
TGTGCCATCAAGCTCCCCCCCCGGGACAGCCAAGAGACCCAGTACTTC
>TRBJ2-7|NA|TRBD2|TRBV2
CASRSSGSSYEQYF
TGTGCCAGCAGATCTAGCGGCTCCTCCTACGAGCAGTACTTC
>TRBJ1-6|NA|TRBD1|TRBV5-6
CASSLGGQGRYNSPLHF
TGTGCCAGCAGCTTGGGGGGACAGGGAAGATATAATTCACCCCTCCACTTT
>TRBJ2-3|NA|TRBD2|TRBV11-3
CASSPGRGGLTDTQYF
TGTGCCAGCAGCCCCGGGCGGGGGGGGCTGACAGATACGCAGTATTTT
>TRBJ1-1|NA|NA|TRBV4-1
CASSQRGPSNTEAFF
TGCGCCAGCAGCCAACGGGGTCCATCGAACACTGAAGCTTTCTTT
>TRBJ1-6|NA|TRBD1|TRBV6-2/TRBV6-3
CASSYPGQGGSPLHF
TGTGCCAGCAGTTACCCGGGACAGGGGGGTTCACCCCTCCACTTT
>TRBJ1-4|NA|NA|TRBV12-3/TRBV12-4
CASSLGQGEKLFF
TGTGCCAGCAGTTTGGGGCAGGGTGAAAAACTGTTTTTT
>TRBJ1-5|NA|NA|TRBV21-1
CASSLPRDKSNQPQHF
TGTGCCAGCAGCCTCCCTCGGGACAAAAGCAATCAGCCCCAGCATTTT
>TRBJ2-1|NA|TRBD2|TRBV6-6
CASSQQAGGVNEQFF
TGTGCCAGCAGTCAGCAAGCGGGGGGGGTGAATGAGCAGTTCTTC
>TRBJ2-7|NA|NA|TRBV6-5
CASSYSGDPGYEQYF
TGTGCCAGCAGTTATTCGGGGGACCCGGGGTACGAGCAGTACTTC
>TRBJ1-6|few|NA|TRBV5-1
CASSFGIQDFSSPLHF
TGCGCCAGCAGCTTCGGCATCCAGGACTTTTCTTCACCCCTCCACTTT
>TRBJ2-6|NA|NA|TRBV15
CATSREGGGSGANVLTF
TGTGCCACCAGCAGAGAAGGAGGAGGGAGCGGGGCCAACGTCCTGACTTTC